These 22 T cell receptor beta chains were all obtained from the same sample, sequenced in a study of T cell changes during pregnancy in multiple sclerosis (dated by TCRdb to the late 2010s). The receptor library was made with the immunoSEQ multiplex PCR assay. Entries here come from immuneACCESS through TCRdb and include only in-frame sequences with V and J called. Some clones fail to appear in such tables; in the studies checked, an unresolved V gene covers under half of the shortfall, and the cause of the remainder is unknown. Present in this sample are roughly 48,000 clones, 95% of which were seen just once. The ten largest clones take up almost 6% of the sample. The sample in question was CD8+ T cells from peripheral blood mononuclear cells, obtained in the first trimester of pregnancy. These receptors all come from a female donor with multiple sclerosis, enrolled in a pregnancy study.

The CDR3: CASSITGTAIFYSNQPQHF. CDR3 DNA: TGTGCCAGTAGTATTACGGGGACAGCGATCTTCTATAGCAATCAGCCCCAGCATTTT. This chain links TRBV19 with TRBJ1-5, with 7 nucleotides matching TRBD1. There are 19 residues in the CDR3. The germline V gene encodes CDR1 LNHDA and CDR2 SQIVND (reference sequence). J gave up 0 bases and V 3 bases, and 14 bases lay outside the gene matches. Full variable domain (missing parts from reference TRBV19 and TRBJ1-5): DGGITQSPKYLFRKEGQNVTLSCEQNLNHDAMYWYRQDPGQGLRLIYYSQIVNDFQKGDIAEGYSVSREKKESFPLTVTSAQKNPTAFYLCASSITGTAIFYSNQPQHFGDGTRLSIL.

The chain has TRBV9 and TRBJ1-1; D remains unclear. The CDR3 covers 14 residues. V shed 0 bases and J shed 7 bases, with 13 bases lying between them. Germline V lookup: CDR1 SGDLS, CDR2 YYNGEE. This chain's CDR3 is CASSVGSGRGEAFF. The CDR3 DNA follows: TGTGCCAGCAGCGTAGGTTCGGGCCGGGGTGAAGCTTTCTTT.

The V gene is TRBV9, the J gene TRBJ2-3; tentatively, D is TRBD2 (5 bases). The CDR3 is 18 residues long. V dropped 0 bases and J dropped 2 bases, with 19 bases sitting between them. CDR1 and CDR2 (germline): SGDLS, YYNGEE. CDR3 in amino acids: CASSVAPTTRDYTDTQYF. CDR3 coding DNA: TGTGCCAGCAGCGTAGCTCCCACAACTCGGGATTACACAGATACGCAGTATTTT. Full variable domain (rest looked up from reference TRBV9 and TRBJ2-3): DSGVTQTPKHLITATGQRVTLRCSPRSGDLSVYWYQQSLDQGLQFLIQYYNGEERAKGNILERFSAQQFPDLHSELNLSSLELGDSALYFCASSVAPTTRDYTDTQYFGPGTRLTVL.

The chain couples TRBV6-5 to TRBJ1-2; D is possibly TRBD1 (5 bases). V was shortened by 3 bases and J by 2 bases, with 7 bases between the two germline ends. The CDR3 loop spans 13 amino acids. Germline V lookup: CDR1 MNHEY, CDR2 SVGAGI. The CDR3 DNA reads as TGTGCCAGCAGTTATGGGGGGAACTATGGCTACACCTTC. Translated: CASSYGGNYGYTF.

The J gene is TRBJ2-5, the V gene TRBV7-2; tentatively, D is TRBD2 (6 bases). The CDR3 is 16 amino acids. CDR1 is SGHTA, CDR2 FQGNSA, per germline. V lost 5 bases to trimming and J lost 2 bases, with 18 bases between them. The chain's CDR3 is CASSRRGSGLQETQYF. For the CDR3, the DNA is TGTGCCAGCAGCAGGCGGGGTAGCGGTCTTCAAGAGACCCAGTACTTC.

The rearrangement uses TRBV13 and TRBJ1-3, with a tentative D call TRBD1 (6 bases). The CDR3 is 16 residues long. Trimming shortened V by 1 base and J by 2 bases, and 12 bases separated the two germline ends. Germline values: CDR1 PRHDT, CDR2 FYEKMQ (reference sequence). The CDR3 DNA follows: TGTGCCAGCAGCTTAGTTGGCGGGGGGCCTGGAAACACCATATATTTT. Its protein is CASSLVGGGPGNTIYF.

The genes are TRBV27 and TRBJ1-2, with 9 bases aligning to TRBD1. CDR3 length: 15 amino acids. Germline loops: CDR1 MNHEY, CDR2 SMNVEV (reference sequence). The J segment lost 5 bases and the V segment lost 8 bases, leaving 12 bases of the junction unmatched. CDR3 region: CASRFTGGDGYGYTF. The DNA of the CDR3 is TGTGCCAGCCGATTTACAGGGGGCGATGGGTATGGCTACACCTTC.

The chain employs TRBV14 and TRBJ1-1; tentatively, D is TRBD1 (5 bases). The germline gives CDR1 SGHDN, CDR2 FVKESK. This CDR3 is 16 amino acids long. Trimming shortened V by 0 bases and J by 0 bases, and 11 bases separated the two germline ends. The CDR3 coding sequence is TGTGCCAGCAGCCAAGAAGGCGGACACATGAACACTGAAGCTTTCTTT. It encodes CASSQEGGHMNTEAFF.

The CDR3 loop is CASSSGLAGADQETQYF. CDR3 in DNA: TGTGCCAGCAGCTCCGGACTAGCGGGAGCCGATCAAGAGACCCAGTACTTC. The V gene is TRBV7-2, the J gene TRBJ2-5, with TRBD2 matching over 13 bases. This CDR3 region has 17 residues. Germline assignment: CDR1 SGHTA and CDR2 FQGNSA. Trimming cost V 4 bases and J 2 bases; bases outside gene matches: 7. The full variable domain, in which reference TRBV7-2 and TRBJ2-5 provide the parts outside the CDR3, is GAGVSQSPSNKVTEKGKDVELRCDPISGHTALYWYRQSLGQGLEFLIYFQGNSAPDKSGLPSDRFSAERTGGSVSTLTIQRTQQEDSAVYLCASSSGLAGADQETQYFGPGTRLLVL.

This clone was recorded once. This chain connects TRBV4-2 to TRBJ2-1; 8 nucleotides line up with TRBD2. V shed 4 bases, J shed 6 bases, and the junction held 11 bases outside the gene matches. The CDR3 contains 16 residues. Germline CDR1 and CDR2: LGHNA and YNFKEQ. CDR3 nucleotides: TGTGCCAGCAGCCGGGAGCAAGCGGGAGATAGCAATGAGCAGTTCTTC. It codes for CASSREQAGDSNEQFF.

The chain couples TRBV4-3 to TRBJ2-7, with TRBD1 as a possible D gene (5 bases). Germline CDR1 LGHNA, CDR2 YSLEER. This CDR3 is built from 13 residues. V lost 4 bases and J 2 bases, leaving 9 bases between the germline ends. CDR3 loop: CASSPTVTYEQYF. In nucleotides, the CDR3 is TGCGCCAGCAGCCCGACAGTAACCTACGAGCAGTACTTC.

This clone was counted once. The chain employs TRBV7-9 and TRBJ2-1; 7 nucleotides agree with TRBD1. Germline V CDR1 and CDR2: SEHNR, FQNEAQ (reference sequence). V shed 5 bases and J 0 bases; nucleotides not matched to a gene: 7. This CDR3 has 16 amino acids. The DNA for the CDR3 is TGTGCCAGCAGCCCTCGGACAGGTAGCTCCTACAATGAGCAGTTCTTC. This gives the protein CASSPRTGSSYNEQFF.

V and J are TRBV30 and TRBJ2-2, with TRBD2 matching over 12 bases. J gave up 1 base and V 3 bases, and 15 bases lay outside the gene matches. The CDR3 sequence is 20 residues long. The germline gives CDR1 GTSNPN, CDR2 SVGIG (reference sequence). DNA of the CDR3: TGTGCCTGGAGGGGGATACTACCAAGACTAGCGGGAGTGAACACCGGGGAGCTGTTTTTT. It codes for CAWRGILPRLAGVNTGELFF.

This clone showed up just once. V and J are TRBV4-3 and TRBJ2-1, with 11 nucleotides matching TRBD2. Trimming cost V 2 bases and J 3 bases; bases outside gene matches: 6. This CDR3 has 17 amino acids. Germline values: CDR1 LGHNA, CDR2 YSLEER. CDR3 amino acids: CASSQTVTSGDYNEQFF. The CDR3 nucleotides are TGCGCCAGCAGCCAAACCGTGACTAGCGGGGACTACAATGAGCAGTTCTTC.

CDR3 coding DNA: TGTGCCAGCAGCCAAGCCGCAGGGGGATCGAACACCGGGGAGCTGTTTTTT. Protein sequence: CASSQAAGGSNTGELFF. The chain uses TRBV4-2 and TRBJ2-2, with TRBD1 identical over 7 bases. J lost 0 bases, V lost 1 base, and 5 bases had no gene match. The germline V gene encodes CDR1 LGHNA and CDR2 YNFKEQ. CDR3 length equals 17 residues.

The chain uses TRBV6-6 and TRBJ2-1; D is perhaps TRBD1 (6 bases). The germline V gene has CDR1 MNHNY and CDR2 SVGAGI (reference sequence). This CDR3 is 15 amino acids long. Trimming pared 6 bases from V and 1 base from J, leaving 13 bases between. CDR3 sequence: CASRPRGLSYNEQFF. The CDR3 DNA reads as TGTGCCAGCAGACCCAGGGGTCTTTCCTACAATGAGCAGTTCTTC.

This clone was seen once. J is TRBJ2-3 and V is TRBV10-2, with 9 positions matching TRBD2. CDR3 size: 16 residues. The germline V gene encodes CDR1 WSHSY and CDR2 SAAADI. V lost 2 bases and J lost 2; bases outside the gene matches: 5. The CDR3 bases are TGCGCCAGCAGTGAGGCGGGGGGGGGACTCACAGATACGCAGTATTTT. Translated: CASSEAGGGLTDTQYF.

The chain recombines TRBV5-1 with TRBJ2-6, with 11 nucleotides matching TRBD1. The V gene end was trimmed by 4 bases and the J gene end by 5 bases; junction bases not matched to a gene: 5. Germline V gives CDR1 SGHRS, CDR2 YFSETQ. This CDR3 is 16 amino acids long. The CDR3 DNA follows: TGCGCCAGCAGCGGGGGACAGGGGGACTGGGCCAACGTCCTGACTTTC. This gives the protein CASSGGQGDWANVLTF.

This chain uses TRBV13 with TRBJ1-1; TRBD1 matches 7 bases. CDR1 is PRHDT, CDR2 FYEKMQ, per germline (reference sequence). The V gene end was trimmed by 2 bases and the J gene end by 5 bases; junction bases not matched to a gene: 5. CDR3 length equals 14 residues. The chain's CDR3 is CASSLPPGGTEAFF. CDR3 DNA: TGTGCCAGCAGCTTACCGCCAGGGGGGACTGAAGCTTTCTTT. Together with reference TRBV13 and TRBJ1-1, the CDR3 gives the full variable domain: AAGVIQSPRHLIKEKRETATLKCYPIPRHDTVYWYQQGPGQDPQFLISFYEKMQSDKGSIPDRFSAQQFSDYHSELNMSSLELGDSALYFCASSLPPGGTEAFFGQGTRLTVV.

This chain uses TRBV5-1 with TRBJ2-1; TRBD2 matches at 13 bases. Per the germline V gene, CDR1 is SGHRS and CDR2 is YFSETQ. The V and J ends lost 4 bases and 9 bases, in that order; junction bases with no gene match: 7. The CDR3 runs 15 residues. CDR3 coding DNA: TGCGCCAGCAGCCCAACTAGCGGGAGGGCCAGTGAGCAGTTCTTC. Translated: CASSPTSGRASEQFF.

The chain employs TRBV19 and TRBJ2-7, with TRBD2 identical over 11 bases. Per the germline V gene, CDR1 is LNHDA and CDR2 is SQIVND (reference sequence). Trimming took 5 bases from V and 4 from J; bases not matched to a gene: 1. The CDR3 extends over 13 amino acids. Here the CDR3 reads CASSWTSGYEQYF. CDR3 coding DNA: TGTGCCAGTAGTTGGACTAGCGGGTACGAGCAGTACTTC. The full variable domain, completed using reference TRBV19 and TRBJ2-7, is DGGITQSPKYLFRKEGQNVTLSCEQNLNHDAMYWYRQDPGQGLRLIYYSQIVNDFQKGDIAEGYSVSREKKESFPLTVTSAQKNPTAFYLCASSWTSGYEQYFGPGTRLTVT.

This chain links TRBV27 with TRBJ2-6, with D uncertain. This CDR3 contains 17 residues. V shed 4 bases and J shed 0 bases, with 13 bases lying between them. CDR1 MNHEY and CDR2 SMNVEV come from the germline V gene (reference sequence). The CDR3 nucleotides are TGTGCCAGCAGTTCGCTACAGAGCTACTCTGGGGCCAACGTCCTGACTTTC. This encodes CASSSLQSYSGANVLTF.